The text below deals with one T cell receptor (beta chain). The antigen is unknown. The record originates from a study of shared clonotypes between healthy human individuals. Study-wide points: Sequencing of the sorted subsets was shown by rarefaction to be incomplete despite large depth. A limitation of the genetic and exposure-history diversity represented arose from few donors.

Germline lookup yields CDR1 SGHDT and CDR2 YYEEEE. The CDR3 runs to 16 residues. The V end was cut by 2 bases, the J end by 0 bases, with 14 bases between. Adult donors, all healthy and HIV-negative, had no recent acute infections or vaccinations. Genomic DNA per cell subset filled all wells of several immunoSEQ plates. The data were produced by immunoSEQ multiplex PCR, yet TCRdb's version contains in-frame clones alone and is incomplete. The data show 2.5 million or so clones, around 90% seen once. V usage is TRBV5-6 and J usage is TRBJ1-2; the D gene is possibly TRBD1 (5 bases). The TCR originated in a young man in good health. The sequencing sample was made of naive CD4+ T cells sorted from blood. Subset denoted: CD45RA+ positively selected. CDR3 amino acids: CASSFLGQLTNYGYTF. The CDR3 coding sequence is TGTGCCAGCAGCTTTTTGGGGCAATTAACTAACTATGGCTACACCTTC.